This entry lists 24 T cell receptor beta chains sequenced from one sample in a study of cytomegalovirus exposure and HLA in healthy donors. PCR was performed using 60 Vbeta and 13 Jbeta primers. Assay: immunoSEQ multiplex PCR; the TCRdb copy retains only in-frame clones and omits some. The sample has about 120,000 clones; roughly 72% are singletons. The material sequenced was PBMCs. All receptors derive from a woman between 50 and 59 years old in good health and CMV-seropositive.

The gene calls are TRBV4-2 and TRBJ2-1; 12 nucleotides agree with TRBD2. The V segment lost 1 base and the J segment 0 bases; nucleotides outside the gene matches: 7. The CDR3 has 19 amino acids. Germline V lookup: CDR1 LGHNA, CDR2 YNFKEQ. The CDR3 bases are TGTGCCAGCAGCCAAGTAGCTAGCGGGAGGGTTAGCTCCTACAATGAGCAGTTCTTC. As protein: CASSQVASGRVSSYNEQFF.

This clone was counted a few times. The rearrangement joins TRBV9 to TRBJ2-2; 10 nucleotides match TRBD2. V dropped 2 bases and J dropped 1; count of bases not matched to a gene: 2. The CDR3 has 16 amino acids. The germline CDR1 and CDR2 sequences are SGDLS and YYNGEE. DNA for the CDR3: TGTGCCAGCAGCGTGAGCGGGGGGGAGAACACCGGGGAGCTGTTTTTT. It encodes CASSVSGGENTGELFF.

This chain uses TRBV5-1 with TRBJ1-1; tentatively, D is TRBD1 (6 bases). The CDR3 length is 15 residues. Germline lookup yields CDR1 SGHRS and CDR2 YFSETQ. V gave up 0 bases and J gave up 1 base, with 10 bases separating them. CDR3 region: CASSLGGGPNTEAFF. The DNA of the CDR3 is TGCGCCAGCAGCTTGGGCGGGGGGCCGAACACTGAAGCTTTCTTT.

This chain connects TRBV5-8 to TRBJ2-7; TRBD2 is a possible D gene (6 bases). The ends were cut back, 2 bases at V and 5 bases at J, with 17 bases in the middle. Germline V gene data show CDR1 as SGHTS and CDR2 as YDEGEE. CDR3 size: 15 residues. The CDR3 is CASSFVGGYGDEQYF. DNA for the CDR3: TGTGCCAGCAGCTTCGTCGGGGGTTACGGCGACGAGCAGTACTTC.

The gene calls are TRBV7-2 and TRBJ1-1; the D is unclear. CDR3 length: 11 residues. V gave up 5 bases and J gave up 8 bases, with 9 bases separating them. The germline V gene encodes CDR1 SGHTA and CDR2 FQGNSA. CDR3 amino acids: CASSPLREAFF. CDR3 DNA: TGTGCCAGCAGCCCACTTCGGGAAGCTTTCTTT.

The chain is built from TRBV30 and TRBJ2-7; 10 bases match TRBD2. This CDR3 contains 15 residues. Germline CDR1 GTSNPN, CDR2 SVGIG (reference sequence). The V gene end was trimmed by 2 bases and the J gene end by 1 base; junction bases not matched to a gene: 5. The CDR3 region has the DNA TGTGCCTGGAGTTGGCTAGCGGGAGTTTCCTACGAGCAGTACTTC. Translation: CAWSWLAGVSYEQYF. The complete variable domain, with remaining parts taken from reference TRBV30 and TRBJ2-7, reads SQTIHQWPATLVQPVGSPLSLECTVEGTSNPNLYWYRQAAGRGLQLLFYSVGIGQISSEVPQNLSASRPQDRQFILSSKKLLLSDSGFYLCAWSWLAGVSYEQYFGPGTRLTVT.

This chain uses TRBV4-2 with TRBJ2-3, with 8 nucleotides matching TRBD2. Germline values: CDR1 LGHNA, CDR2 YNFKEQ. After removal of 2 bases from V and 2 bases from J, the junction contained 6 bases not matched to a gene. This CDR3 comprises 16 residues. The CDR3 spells CASSQPSAGDTDTQYF. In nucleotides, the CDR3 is TGTGCCAGCAGCCAACCCTCAGCGGGGGACACAGATACGCAGTATTTT.

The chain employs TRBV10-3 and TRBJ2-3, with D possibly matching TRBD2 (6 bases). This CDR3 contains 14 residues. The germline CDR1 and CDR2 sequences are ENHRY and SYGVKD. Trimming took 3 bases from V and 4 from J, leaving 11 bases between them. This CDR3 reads CAISEGGGSDTQYF. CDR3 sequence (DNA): TGTGCCATCAGTGAAGGTGGGGGGTCAGATACGCAGTATTTT.

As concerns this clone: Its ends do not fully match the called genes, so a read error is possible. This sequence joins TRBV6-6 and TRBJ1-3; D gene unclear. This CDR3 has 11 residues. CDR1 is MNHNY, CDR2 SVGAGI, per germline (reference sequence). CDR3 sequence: CASSADRVLHF. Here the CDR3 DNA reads TGTGCCAGCAGTGCCGACCGAGTACTACATTTT.

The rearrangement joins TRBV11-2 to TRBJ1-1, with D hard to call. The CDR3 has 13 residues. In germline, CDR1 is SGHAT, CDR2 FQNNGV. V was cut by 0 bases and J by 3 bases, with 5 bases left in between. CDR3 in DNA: TGTGCCAGCAGCTTAGAGCTATACACTGAAGCTTTCTTT. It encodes CASSLELYTEAFF. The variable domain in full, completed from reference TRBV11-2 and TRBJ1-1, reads EAGVAQSPRYKIIEKRQSVAFWCNPISGHATLYWYQQILGQGPKLLIQFQNNGVVDDSQLPKDRFSAERLKGVDSTLKIQPAKLEDSAVYLCASSLELYTEAFFGQGTRLTVV.

CDR3 in amino acids: CASSLGRGYGYTF. In DNA, the CDR3 is TGTGCCAGCAGCTTAGGGAGAGGTTATGGCTACACCTTC. The genes are TRBV7-8 and TRBJ1-2; D unclear. Germline V gene data show CDR1 as SGHVS and CDR2 as FQNEAQ. V was clipped by 1 base and J by 5 bases, with 8 bases between them. CDR3 length: 13 residues.

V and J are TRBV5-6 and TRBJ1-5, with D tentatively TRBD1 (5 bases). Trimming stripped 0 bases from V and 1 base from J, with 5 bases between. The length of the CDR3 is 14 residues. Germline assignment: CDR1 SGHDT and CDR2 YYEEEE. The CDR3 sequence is CASSLGQSNQPQHF. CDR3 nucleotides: TGTGCCAGCAGCTTGGGACAGAGCAATCAGCCCCAGCATTTT.

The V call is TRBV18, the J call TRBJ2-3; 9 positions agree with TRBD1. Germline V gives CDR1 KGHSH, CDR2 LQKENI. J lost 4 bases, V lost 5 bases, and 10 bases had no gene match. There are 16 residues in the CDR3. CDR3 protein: CASSSTGGAVSDTQYF. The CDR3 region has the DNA TGTGCCAGCTCATCCACAGGGGGCGCGGTCTCAGATACGCAGTATTTT.

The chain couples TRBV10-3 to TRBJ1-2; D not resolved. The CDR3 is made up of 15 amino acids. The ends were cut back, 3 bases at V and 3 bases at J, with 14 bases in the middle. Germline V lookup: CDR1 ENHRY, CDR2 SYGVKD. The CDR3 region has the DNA TGTGCCATCAGTGAAAGGATCAGGCAGGACTATGGCTACACCTTC. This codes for CAISERIRQDYGYTF.

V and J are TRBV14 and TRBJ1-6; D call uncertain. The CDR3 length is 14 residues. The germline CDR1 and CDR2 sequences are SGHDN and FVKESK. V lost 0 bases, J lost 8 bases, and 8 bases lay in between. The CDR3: CASSQEGGYSPLHF. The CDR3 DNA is TGTGCCAGCAGCCAAGAAGGAGGCTATTCACCCCTCCACTTT.

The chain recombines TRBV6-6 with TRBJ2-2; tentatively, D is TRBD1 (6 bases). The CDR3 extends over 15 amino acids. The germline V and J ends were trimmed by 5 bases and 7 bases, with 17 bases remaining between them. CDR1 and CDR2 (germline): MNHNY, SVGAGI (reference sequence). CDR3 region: CASSDTGYLGGELFF. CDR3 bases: TGTGCCAGCAGTGATACAGGGTATCTAGGCGGGGAGCTGTTTTTT.

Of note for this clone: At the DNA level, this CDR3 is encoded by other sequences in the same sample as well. The CDR3 is CASSLRTGGNTIYF. The CDR3 region has the DNA TGTGCCAGCAGCTTGCGAACAGGGGGAAACACCATATATTTT. The chain couples TRBV5-4 to TRBJ1-3; tentative D call: TRBD1 (6 bases). From germline, CDR1 is SGHNT and CDR2 YYREEE (reference sequence). V lost 1 base and J lost 4, with 9 bases in between. This CDR3 has 14 amino acids.

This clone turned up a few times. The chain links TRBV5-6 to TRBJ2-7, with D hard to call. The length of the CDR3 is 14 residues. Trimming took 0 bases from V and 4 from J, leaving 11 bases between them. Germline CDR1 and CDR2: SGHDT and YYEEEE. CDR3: CASSLVRVPYEQYF. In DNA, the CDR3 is TGTGCCAGCAGCTTGGTACGGGTTCCATACGAGCAGTACTTC.

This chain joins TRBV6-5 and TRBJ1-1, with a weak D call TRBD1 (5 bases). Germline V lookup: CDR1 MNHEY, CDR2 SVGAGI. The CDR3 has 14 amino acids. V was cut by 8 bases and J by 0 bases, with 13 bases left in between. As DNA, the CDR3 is TGTGCCAGCGGACCTGACAGATTGAACACTGAAGCTTTCTTT. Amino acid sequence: CASGPDRLNTEAFF.

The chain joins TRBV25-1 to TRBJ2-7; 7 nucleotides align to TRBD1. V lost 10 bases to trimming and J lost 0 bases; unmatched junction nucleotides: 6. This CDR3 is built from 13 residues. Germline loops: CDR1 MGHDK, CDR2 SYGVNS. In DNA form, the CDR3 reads TGTGCCACCAAGGGACAGATCTCCTACGAGCAGTACTTC. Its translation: CATKGQISYEQYF.

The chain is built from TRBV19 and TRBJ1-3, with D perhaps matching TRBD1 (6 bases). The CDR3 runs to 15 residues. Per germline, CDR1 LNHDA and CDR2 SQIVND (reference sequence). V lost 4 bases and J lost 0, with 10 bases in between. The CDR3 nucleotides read TGTGCCAGTAGTAAAAACAGGGTCTCTGGAAACACCATATATTTT. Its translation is CASSKNRVSGNTIYF.

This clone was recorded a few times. CDR3 loop: CASSRASGGVNTGELFF. CDR3 nucleotides: TGTGCCAGCAGCCGAGCCTCCGGGGGGGTAAACACCGGGGAGCTGTTTTTT. V and J are TRBV4-2 and TRBJ2-2; 8 bases are a match to TRBD2. CDR1 is LGHNA and CDR2 is YNFKEQ in the germline V gene. The CDR3 consists of 17 residues. J gave up 2 bases and V 4 bases, and 9 bases lay outside the gene matches.

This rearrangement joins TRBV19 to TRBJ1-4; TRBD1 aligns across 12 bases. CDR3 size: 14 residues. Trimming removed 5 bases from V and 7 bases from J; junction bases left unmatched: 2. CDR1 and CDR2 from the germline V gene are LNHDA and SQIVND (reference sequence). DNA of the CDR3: TGTGCCAGTAGTGGGACAGGGGGCCTTGAAAAACTGTTTTTT. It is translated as CASSGTGGLEKLFF.

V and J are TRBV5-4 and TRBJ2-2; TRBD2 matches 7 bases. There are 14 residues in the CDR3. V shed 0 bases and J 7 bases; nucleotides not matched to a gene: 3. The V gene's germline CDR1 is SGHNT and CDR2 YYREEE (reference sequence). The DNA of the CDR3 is TGTGCCAGCAGCTTGGAGGTAGCGGGCGGGGAGCTGTTTTTT. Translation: CASSLEVAGGELFF.